In this sample, the clone carrying this TCR beta chain turned up once. Antigen specificity is unknown. These data come from a study of beta chain features in type 1 diabetes. Notes on the study in general: Resolution of whether HLA type affects TCRB rearrangement was not achieved here.

The entirety of the isolated RNA underwent reverse transcription, so expressed TCRB transcripts were sequenced. Using immunoSEQ multiplex PCR, the repertoire was profiled, and TCRdb retains in-frame clones only, with some absent. The sample holds fewer than 350,000 clones, about 18% seen once. The clonotype was recovered from a young woman in good health. Sequencing input: naive CD4+ T cells from blood.

The CDR3 region has the DNA TGTGCCAGCGCTGACGGGGGAGATACGCAGTATTTT. Amino acid sequence: CASADGGDTQYF. The gene calls are TRBV2 and TRBJ2-3; D possibly corresponds to TRBD2 (6 bases). Trimming removed 8 bases from V and 5 bases from J, with 11 bases in between. The length of the CDR3 is 12 residues. CDR1 is SNHLY, CDR2 FYNNEI, per germline.